Below are 3 T cell receptor beta chains sequenced from a single sample in a study of blood T cell repertoires in COVID-19. Produced via immunoSEQ multiplex PCR; TCRdb's table is partial and in-frame only. In the table there are around 400,000 clones, more than 75% of which are singletons. Sample: peripheral blood. The receptor source for this set is a woman aged 55-69 years with COVID-19, enrolled during active disease.

In this sample, this clone turned up a few times. This rearrangement joins TRBV7-9 to TRBJ1-1, with a possible D match to TRBD1 (5 bases). The CDR3 spans 15 residues. Germline V lookup: CDR1 SEHNR, CDR2 FQNEAQ (reference sequence). The V gene lost 2 bases and the J gene lost 2 bases, with 12 bases spanning the gap. The CDR3 sequence: CASSLSRGLNTEAFF. The CDR3 DNA reads TGTGCCAGCAGCTTATCACGGGGACTTAACACTGAAGCTTTCTTT.

This rearrangement joins TRBV7-9 to TRBJ2-3; the D gene is possibly TRBD2 (7 bases). V dropped 5 bases and J dropped 1 base, with 13 bases sitting between them. This CDR3 contains 15 residues. The germline V gene has CDR1 SEHNR and CDR2 FQNEAQ (reference sequence). The CDR3 region is CASSQGLAGTDTQYF. The CDR3, as DNA: TGTGCCAGCAGCCAGGGGCTAGCGGGCACAGATACGCAGTATTTT.

The CDR3 DNA reads TGTGCCACCCAGGGCAGAGACTATGGCTACACCTTC. Its translation: CATQGRDYGYTF. The V and J genes are TRBV11-2 and TRBJ1-2, with D perhaps TRBD1 (5 bases). Trimming took off 10 bases at V and 3 bases at J, with 12 bases between the two ends. CDR1 and CDR2 from the germline V gene are SGHAT and FQNNGV. This CDR3 has 12 residues.